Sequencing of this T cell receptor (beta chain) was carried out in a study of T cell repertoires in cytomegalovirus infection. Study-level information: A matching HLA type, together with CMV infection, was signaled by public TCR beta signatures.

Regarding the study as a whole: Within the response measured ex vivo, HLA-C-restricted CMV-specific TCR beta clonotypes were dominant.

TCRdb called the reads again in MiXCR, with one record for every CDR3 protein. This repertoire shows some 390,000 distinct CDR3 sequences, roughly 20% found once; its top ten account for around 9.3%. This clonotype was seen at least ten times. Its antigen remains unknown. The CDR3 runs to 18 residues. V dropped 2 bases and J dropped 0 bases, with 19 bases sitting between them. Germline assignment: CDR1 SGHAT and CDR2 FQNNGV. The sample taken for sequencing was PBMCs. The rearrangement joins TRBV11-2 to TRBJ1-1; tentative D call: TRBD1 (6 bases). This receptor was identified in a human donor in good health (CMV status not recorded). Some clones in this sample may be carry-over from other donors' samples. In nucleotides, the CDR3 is TGTGCCAGCAGCTTACCCCCCGAACAGGGAACCATGAACACTGAAGCTTTCTTT. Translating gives CASSLPPEQGTMNTEAFF.